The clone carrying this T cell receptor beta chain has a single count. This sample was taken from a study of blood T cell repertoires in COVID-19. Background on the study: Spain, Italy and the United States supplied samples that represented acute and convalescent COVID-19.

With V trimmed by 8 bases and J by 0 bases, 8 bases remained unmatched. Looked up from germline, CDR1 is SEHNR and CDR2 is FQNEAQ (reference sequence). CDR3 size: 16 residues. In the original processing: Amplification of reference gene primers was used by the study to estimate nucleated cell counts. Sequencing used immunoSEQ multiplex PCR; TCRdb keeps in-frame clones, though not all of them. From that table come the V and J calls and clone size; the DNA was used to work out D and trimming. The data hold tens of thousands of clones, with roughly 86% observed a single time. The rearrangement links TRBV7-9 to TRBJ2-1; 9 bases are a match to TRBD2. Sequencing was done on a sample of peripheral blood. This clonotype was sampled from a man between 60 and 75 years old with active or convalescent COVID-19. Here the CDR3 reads CASRQSGGSSYNEQFF. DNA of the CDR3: TGTGCCAGCCGTCAAAGCGGGGGGTCCTCCTACAATGAGCAGTTCTTC.